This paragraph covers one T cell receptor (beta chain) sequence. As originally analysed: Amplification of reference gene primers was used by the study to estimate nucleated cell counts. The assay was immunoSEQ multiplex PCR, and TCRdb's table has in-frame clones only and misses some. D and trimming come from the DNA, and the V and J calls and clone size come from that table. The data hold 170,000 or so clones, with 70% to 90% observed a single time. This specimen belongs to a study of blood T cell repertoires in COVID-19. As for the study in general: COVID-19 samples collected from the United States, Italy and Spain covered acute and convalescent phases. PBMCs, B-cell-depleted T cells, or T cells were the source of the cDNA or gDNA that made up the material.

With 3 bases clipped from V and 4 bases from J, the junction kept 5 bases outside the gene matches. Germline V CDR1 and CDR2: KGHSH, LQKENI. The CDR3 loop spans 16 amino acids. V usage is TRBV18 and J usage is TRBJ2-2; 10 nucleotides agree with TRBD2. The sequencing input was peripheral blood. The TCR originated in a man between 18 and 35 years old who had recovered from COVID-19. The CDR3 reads CASSPPGLATTGELFF. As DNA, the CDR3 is TGTGCCAGCTCACCGCCGGGACTAGCGACCACCGGGGAGCTGTTTTTT.